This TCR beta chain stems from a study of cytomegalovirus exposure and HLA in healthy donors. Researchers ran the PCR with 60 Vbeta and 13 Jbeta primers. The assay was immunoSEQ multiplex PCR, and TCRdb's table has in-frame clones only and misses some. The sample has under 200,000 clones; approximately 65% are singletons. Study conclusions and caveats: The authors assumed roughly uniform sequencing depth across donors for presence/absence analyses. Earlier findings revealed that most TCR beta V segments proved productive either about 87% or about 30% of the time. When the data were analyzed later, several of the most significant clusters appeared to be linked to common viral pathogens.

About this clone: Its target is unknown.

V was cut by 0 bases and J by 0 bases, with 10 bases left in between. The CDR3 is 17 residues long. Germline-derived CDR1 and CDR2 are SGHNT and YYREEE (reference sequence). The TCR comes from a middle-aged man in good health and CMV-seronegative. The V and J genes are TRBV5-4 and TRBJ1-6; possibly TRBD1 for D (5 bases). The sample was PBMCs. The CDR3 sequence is CASSLGGVTSYNSPLHF. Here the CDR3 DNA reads TGTGCCAGCAGCTTGGGGGGGGTTACCTCCTATAATTCACCCCTCCACTTT.